The table lists the clone carrying this T cell receptor (beta chain) with a few counts. Its matching antigen is unknown. The V gene lost 7 bases and the J gene lost 3 bases, with 12 bases spanning the gap. Germline V gene lookup returns CDR1 MNHEY and CDR2 SVGAGI. There are 13 residues in the CDR3. Investigators sorted PBMCs to obtain both CD4+ and CD8+ T cells. The data were taken from a study of CD8+ T cells in alopecia areata. Whole-study findings and limits: Higher clonality was seen in lesional scalp than in normal scalp, especially in alopecia totalis/universalis. Scalp repertoires also include resident alphabeta T cells from normal skin. TCR sharing was clearer in mice than between patients, perhaps partly owing to patient HLA diversity.

Following RNA extraction, reverse transcription yielded cDNA that acted as the sequencing template. Method: immunoSEQ multiplex PCR; TCRdb's copy keeps in-frame clones and lacks some. The profile covers 110,000 or so clones, with roughly 66% appearing a single time and 2.8% taken by the ten largest. This chain links TRBV6-5 with TRBJ1-1; D is undetermined. The sequence was collected from a human donor in good health. The sequenced sample was CD4+ T cells sorted from blood. CDR3 in amino acids: CASKPGKDTEAFF. CDR3 coding DNA: TGTGCCAGCAAGCCCGGGAAAGACACTGAAGCTTTCTTT.